These 8 T cell receptor beta chains originate from one sample sequenced in a study of blood T cells in healthy people across ages. Combining a sample-barcoded 5' primer with a J-beta primer mix, a second PCR ran for about 7 to 11 cycles. TCRdb used MiXCR to reprocess the 5' RACE reads, holding one entry per CDR3 protein. The table shows 800,000 or so distinct CDR3 sequences, with 35% to 50% occurring only once. The sequencing input was blood. Receptors originate from a man aged 80 or over in good health.

Regarding this clonotype: A much larger clone sits a single nucleotide away, making a read error possible. The chain employs TRBV29-1 and TRBJ2-1; tentative D call: TRBD2 (6 bases). The V end was cut by 7 bases, the J end by 7 bases, with 17 bases between. This CDR3 has 13 residues. Per germline, CDR1 SQVTM and CDR2 ANQGSEA. The CDR3 DNA reads TGCAGCGGAGGCCGAGCGCGGGGAAATGAGCAGTTCTTC. It specifies CSGGRARGNEQFF.

This clonotype was seen more than once but under ten times. V gene TRBV13 combines with J gene TRBJ2-3; 9 positions match TRBD2. Germline trimming cut 5 bases from V and 1 base from J; bases unmatched to any gene: 7. Germline V gene data show CDR1 as PRHDT and CDR2 as FYEKMQ (reference sequence). The CDR3 covers 16 residues. The DNA of the CDR3 is TGTGCCAGCAGCATCATAGCGGGGGCCCGCACAGATACGCAGTATTTT. This translates into CASSIIAGARTDTQYF. Full variable domain (missing parts from reference TRBV13 and TRBJ2-3): AAGVIQSPRHLIKEKRETATLKCYPIPRHDTVYWYQQGPGQDPQFLISFYEKMQSDKGSIPDRFSAQQFSDYHSELNMSSLELGDSALYFCASSIIAGARTDTQYFGPGTRLTVL.

A word on this clonotype: One junction end disagrees with the germline gene, perhaps due to a read error. This chain connects TRBV7-7 to TRBJ2-5; TRBD2 might be the D (6 bases). There are 15 residues in the CDR3. The germline V gene encodes CDR1 SSHAT and CDR2 FNYEAQ (reference sequence). The CDR3 spells CASSYTGTGVETQYF. The CDR3 nucleotides are TGTGCTAGCAGCTATACCGGGACTGGGGTGGAGACCCAGTACTTC.

Worth noting for this clonotype: Relative to the germline gene, one junction end is altered; a read error may explain this. The chain is built from TRBV3-1 and TRBJ2-1; 9 bases fit TRBD2. Per germline, CDR1 LGHDT and CDR2 YNNKEL (reference sequence). The CDR3 totals 21 residues. The CDR3 is CACSQDPGVIAGDTVDNEQFF. The CDR3, as DNA: TGTGCCTGCAGCCAAGATCCGGGAGTAATAGCGGGAGACACCGTAGACAATGAGCAGTTCTTC.

This clonotype has only a few counts. This chain joins TRBV7-9 and TRBJ2-1, with 11 bases lining up with TRBD2. Unmatched junction bases numbered 5, after V lost 5 bases and J lost 8 bases. The length of the CDR3 is 14 residues. Germline lookup yields CDR1 SEHNR and CDR2 FQNEAQ (reference sequence). CDR3 in amino acids: CASSPLAGDDEQFF. Here the CDR3 DNA reads TGTGCCAGCAGCCCACTAGCGGGAGACGATGAGCAGTTCTTC.

The rearrangement links TRBV3-1 to TRBJ1-6; unclear D gene. Germline loops: CDR1 LGHDT, CDR2 YNNKEL (reference sequence). V dropped 3 bases and J dropped 1 base, with 13 bases sitting between them. This CDR3 comprises 17 residues. The CDR3 region is CASSQPRSGSYNSPLHF. The DNA of the CDR3 is TGTGCCAGCAGCCAGCCTCGCAGCGGGTCCTATAATTCACCCCTCCACTTT.

The rearrangement uses TRBV2 and TRBJ2-3, with TRBD2 matching over 11 bases. The length of the CDR3 is 18 residues. The germline V gene has CDR1 SNHLY and CDR2 FYNNEI. V trimming: 6 bases; J trimming: 6 bases; junction bases outside the gene matches: 17. Here the CDR3 reads CASSEQPVAGGSVDTQYF. In nucleotides, the CDR3 is TGTGCCAGCAGCGAACAGCCCGTAGCGGGAGGGAGTGTGGATACGCAGTATTTT.

This clonotype has a single count. The rearrangement links TRBV28 to TRBJ2-1; D might be TRBD1 or TRBD2, each matching 5 bases. The end of the DNA fits TRBJ2-7 better, so the J call may be wrong. The germline CDR1 and CDR2 sequences are MDHEN and SYDVKM. The CDR3 sequence is 15 residues long. CDR3 sequence: CASSRDAYSYNEQYF. CDR3 nucleotides: TGTGCCAGCAGTAGGGACGCCTACTCCTACAATGAGCAGTACTTC.